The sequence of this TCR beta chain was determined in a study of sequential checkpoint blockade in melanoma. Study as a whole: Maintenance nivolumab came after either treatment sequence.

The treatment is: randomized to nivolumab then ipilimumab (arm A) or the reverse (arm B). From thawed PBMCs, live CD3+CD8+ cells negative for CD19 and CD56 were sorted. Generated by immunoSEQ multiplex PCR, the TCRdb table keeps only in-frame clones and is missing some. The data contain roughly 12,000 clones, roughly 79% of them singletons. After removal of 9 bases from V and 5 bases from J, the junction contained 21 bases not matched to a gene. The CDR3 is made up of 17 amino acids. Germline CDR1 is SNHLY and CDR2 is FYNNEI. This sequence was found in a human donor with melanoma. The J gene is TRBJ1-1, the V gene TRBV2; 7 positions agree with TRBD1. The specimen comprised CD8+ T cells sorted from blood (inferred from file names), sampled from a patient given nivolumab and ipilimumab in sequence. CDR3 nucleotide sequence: TGTGCCAGTGATGGGACAGTCCACCCCTTCGAGTTGACTGAAGCTTTCTTT. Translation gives CASDGTVHPFELTEAFF.